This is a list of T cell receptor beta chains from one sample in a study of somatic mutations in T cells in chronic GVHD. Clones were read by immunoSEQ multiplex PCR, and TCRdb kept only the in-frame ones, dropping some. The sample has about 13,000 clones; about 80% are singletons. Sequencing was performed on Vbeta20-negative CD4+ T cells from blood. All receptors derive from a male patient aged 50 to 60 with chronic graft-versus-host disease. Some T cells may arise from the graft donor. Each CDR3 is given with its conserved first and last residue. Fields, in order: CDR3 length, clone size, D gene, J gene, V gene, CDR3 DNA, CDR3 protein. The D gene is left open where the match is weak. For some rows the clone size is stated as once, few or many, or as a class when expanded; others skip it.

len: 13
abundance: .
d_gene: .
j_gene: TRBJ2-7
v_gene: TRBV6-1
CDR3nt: TGTGCCAGCAGTGTCAACCGCGAGGCCGAGCAGTACTTC
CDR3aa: CASSVNREAEQYF

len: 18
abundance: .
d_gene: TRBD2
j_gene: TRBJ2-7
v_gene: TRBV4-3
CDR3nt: TGCGCCAGCAGCCAAGATGGGGGGTTAGCGGGAGCCTCCCACGAGCAGTACTTC
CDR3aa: CASSQDGGLAGASHEQYF

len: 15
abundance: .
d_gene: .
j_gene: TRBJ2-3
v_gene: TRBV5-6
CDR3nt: TGTGCCAGCAGCTTGGGACTAGGGAGCCCAGATACGCAGTATTTT
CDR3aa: CASSLGLGSPDTQYF

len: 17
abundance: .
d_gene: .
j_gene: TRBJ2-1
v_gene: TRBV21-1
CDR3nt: TGTGCCAGCAGCACCTGGATTAGCGGGGACAACCCCAATGAGCAGTTCTTC
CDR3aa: CASSTWISGDNPNEQFF

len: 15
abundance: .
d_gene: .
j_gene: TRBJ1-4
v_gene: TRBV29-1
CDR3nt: TGCAGCTGCGGAGGAAGTTCTCGGGCTAATGAAAAACTGTTTTTT
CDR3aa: CSCGGSSRANEKLFF

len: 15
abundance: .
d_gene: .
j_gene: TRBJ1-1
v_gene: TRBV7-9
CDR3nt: TGTGCCAGCAGCCCCCCGGCAGGTTTGAACACTGAAGCTTTCTTT
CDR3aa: CASSPPAGLNTEAFF

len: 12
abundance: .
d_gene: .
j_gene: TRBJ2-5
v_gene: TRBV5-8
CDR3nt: TGTGCCAGCAGCTTGACAGGAGAGACCCAGTACTTC
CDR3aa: CASSLTGETQYF

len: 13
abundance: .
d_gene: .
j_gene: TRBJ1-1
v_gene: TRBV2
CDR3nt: TGTGCCAGCAGTGTCGGAGACAACACTGAAGCTTTCTTT
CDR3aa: CASSVGDNTEAFF

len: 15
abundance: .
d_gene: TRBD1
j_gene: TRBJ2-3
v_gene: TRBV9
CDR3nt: TGTGCCAGCAGCGTAGGGACAGGGGCCGCAGATACGCAGTATTTT
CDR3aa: CASSVGTGAADTQYF

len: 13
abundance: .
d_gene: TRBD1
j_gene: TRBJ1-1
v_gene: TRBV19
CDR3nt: TGTGCCAGCCTTAGACAGGGAAACACTGAAGCTTTCTTT
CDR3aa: CASLRQGNTEAFF

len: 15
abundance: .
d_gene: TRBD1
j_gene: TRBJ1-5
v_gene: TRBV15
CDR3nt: TGTGCCACCAGCGTCTCAGGGGGCGGAGGTCAGCCCCAGCATTTT
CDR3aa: CATSVSGGGGQPQHF

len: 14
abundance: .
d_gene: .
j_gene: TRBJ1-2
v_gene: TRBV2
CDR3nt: TGTGCCAGCAGGACAACCACAGGGCTCGGTGGCTACACCTTC
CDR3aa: CASRTTTGLGGYTF

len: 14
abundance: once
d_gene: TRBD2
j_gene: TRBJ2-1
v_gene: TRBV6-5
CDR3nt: TGTGCCAGCAGGGGGACTAGCGGGGACAATGAGCAGTTCTTC
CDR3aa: CASRGTSGDNEQFF

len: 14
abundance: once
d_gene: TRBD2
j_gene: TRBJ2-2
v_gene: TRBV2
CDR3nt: TGTGCCAGCGTGAGGGAGGGGAACACCGGGGAGCTGTTTTTT
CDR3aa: CASVREGNTGELFF

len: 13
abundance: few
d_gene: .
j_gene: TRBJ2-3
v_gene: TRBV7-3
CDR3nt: TGTGCCAGCAGCCCAGGGCCGGGAGATACGCAGTATTTT
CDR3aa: CASSPGPGDTQYF

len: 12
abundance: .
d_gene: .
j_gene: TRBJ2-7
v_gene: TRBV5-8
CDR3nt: TGTGCCAGCGCGCGACAGTCCTACGAGCAGTACTTC
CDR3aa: CASARQSYEQYF

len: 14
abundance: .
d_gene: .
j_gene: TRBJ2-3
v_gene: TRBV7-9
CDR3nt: TGTGCCAGCAGCTTAGAGGGGATGACAGATACGCAGTATTTT
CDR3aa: CASSLEGMTDTQYF

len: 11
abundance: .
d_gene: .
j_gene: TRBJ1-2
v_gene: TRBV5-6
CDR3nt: TGTGCCAGCAGCCGCCAGGTGGACTACACCTTC
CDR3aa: CASSRQVDYTF

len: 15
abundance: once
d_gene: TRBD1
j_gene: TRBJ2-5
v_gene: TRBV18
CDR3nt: TGTGCCAGCTCACCGTGGACAGGGAGAGGCGAGACCCAGTACTTC
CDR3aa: CASSPWTGRGETQYF

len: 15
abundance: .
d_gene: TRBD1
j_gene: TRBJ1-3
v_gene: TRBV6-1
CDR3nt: TGTGCCAGCAGTGGGGGGACAGGACTTGGAAACACCATATATTTT
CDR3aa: CASSGGTGLGNTIYF

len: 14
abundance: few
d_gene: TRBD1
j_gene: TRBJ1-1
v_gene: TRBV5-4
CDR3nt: TGTGCCAGCAGCTTGATTGACAGGGCCACTGAAGCTTTCTTT
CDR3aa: CASSLIDRATEAFF

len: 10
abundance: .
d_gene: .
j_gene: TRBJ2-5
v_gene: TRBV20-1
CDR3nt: TGCAGTGCTAGAGCGGAGACCCAGTACTTC
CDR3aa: CSARAETQYF

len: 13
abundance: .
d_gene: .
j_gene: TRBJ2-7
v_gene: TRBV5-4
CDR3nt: TGTGCCAGCAGCGGTCAAAACACCTACGAGCAGTACTTC
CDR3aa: CASSGQNTYEQYF

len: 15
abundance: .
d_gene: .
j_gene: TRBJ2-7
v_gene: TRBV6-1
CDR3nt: TGTGCCAGCAGTGAACAAGCGGGCCCCACCTACGAGCAGTACTTC
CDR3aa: CASSEQAGPTYEQYF

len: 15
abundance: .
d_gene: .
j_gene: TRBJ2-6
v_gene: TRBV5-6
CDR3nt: TGTGCCAGCAGCTGGGGAGAGTCCGGGGCCAACGTCCTGACTTTC
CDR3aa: CASSWGESGANVLTF

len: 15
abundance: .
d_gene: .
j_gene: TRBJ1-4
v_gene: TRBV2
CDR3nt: TGTGCCGGCAGTGAAGGCGGGGGGGCTAATGAAAAACTGTTTTTT
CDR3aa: CAGSEGGGANEKLFF

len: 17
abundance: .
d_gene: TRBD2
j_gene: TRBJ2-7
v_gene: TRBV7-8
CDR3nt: TGTGCCAGCAGCTTAATTGGTGGACTAGCGGGAGTCCACGAGCAGTACTTC
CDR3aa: CASSLIGGLAGVHEQYF

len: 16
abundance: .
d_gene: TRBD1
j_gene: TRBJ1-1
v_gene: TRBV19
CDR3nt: TGTGCCAGTAGTAGGGTAGGGGGCGGCGAAAACACTGAAGCTTTCTTT
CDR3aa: CASSRVGGGENTEAFF

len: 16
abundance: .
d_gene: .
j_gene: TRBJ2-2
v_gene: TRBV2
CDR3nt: TGTGCCAGCAGTGAAGCGAGGATTTCAATGGCCGGGGAGCTGTTTTTT
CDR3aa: CASSEARISMAGELFF

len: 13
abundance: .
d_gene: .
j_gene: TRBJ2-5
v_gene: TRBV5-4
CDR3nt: TGTGCCAGCAGCGCGGGCCTTCAAGAGACCCAGTACTTC
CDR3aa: CASSAGLQETQYF

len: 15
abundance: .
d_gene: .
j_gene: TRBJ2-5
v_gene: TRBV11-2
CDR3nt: TGTGCCAGCAGCTTACCCCAGGGTGGGGGGGAGACCCAGTACTTC
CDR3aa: CASSLPQGGGETQYF

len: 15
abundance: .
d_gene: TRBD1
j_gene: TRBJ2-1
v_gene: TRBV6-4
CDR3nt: TGTGCCAGCAGTGTTGACAGGGGCAGTACGAATGAGCAGTTCTTC
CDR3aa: CASSVDRGSTNEQFF

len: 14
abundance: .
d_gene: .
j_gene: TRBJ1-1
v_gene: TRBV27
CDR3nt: TGTGCCAGCAGTTTAATGGGGGGAAACACTGAAGCTTTCTTT
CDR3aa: CASSLMGGNTEAFF

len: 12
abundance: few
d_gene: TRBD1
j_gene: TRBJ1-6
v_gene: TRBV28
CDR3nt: TGTGCCAGCAAAGAACAGGGGGGGGCCCTCCACTTT
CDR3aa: CASKEQGGALHF

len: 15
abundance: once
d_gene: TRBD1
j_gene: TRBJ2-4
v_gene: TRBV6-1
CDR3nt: TGTGCCAGCAGAGACAGGGGACGGGGCAAAAACATTCAGTACTTC
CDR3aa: CASRDRGRGKNIQYF

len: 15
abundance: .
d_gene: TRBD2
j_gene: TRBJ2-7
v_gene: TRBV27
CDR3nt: TGTGCCAGCAGTCCCTTAGCGGGAGTTCCGGTCGAGCAGTACTTC
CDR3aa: CASSPLAGVPVEQYF

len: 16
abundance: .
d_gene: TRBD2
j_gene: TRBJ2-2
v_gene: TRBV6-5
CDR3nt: TGTGCCAGCAGTTACTCGGGAGGGCCCCTTACCGGGGAGCTGTTTTTT
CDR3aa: CASSYSGGPLTGELFF

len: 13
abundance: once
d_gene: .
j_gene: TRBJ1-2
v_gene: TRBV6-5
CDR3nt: TGTGCCAGCAGACCCGACAGCTTATATGGCTACACCTTC
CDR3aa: CASRPDSLYGYTF

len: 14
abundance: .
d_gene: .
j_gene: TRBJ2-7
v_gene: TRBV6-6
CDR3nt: TGTGCCAGCAGGGGAGGGGGGGCGATCTACGAGCAGTACTTC
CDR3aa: CASRGGGAIYEQYF

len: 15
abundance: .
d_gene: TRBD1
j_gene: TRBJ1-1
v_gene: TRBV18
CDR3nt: TGTGCCAGCTCACCTGGACAGGGGTCGGGCGCTGAAGCTTTCTTT
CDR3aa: CASSPGQGSGAEAFF

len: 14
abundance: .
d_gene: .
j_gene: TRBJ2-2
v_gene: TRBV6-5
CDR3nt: TGTGCCAGCAGTTCCCCGGACAAGACCGGGGAGCTGTTTTTT
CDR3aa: CASSSPDKTGELFF